This TCR beta chain was recovered during a study of T cell repertoires in cytomegalovirus infection. The overall study: HLA-C-restricted CMV epitopes, recently identified, and well-studied HLA-B-restricted ones were used by the study. Public TCR beta signatures indicated both CMV infection and matching HLA type.

A few counts support this clonotype. Its antigen remains unidentified. Each CDR3 protein gets one entry after TCRdb re-called the reads with MiXCR. Altogether 250,000 to 400,000 distinct CDR3 sequences are present, around 25% being singletons, with the ten largest covering about an eighth. Study observations and caveats: Cumulated frequencies of public TCR beta families served to identify carriers of CMV plus the relevant HLA. The ex vivo response was dominated by HLA-C-restricted CMV-specific TCR beta clonotypes.

The germline V gene encodes CDR1 MGHDK and CDR2 SYGVNS. The CDR3 sequence is 17 residues long. Trimming cost V 0 bases and J 3 bases; bases outside gene matches: 8. Sequenced material: cultured PBMCs, taken from culture after CMV antigen stimulation. The source of this sequence is a human donor in good health (CMV status not recorded). Some clones in this sample may be carry-over from other donors' samples. The chain uses TRBV25-1 and TRBJ1-1; the match to TRBD1 covers 9 bases. The CDR3 spells CASSEYRGTGLDTEAFF. The CDR3 bases are TGTGCCAGCAGTGAATATAGGGGGACAGGGTTGGACACTGAAGCTTTCTTT.